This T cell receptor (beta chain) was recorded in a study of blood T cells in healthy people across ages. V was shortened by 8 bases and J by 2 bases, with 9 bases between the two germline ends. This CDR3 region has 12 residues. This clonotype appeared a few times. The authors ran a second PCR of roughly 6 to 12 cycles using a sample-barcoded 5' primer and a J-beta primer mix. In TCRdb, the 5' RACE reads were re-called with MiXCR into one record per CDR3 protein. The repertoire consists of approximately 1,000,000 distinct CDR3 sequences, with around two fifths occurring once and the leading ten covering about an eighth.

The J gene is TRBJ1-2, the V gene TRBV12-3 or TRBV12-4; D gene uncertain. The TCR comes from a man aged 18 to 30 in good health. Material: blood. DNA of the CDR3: TGTGCCAGCCAATCGGGAAACTATGGCTACACCTTC. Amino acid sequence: CASQSGNYGYTF.